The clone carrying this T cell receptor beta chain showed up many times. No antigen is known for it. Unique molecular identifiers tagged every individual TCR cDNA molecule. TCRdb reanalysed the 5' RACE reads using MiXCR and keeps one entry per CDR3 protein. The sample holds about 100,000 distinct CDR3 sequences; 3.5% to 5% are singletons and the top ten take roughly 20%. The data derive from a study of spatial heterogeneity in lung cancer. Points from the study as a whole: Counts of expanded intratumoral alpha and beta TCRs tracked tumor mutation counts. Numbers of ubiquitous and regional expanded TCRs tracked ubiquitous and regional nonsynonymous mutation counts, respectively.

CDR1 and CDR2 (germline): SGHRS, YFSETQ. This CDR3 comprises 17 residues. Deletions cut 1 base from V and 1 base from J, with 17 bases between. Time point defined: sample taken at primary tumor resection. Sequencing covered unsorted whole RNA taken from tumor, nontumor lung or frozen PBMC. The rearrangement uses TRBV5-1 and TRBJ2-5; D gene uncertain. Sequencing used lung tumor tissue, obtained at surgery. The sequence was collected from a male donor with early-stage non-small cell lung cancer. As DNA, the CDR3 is TGCGCCAGCAGCTTGAAAGCGCTTGTATCCTCCCAAGAGACCCAGTACTTC. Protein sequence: CASSLKALVSSQETQYF.